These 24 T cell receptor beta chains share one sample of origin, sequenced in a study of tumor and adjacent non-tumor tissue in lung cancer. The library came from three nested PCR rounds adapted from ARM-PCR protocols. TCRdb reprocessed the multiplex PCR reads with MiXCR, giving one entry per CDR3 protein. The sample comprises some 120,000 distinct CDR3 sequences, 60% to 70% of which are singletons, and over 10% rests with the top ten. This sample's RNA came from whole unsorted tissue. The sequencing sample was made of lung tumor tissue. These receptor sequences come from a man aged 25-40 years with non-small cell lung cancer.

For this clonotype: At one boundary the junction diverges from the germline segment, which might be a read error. CDR3 bases: TGCGCCACCAGCTTGGAACAGGTCCGCCATGAGCAGTTCTTC. It translates to CATSLEQVRHEQFF. The chain couples TRBV5-1 to TRBJ2-1, with D possibly being TRBD1 (5 bases). In germline, CDR1 is SGHRS, CDR2 YFSETQ. The CDR3 covers 14 residues.

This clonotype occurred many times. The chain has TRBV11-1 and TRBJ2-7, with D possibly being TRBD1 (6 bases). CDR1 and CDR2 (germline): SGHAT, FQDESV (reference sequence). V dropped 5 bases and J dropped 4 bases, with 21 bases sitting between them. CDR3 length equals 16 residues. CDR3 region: CASSARGSGRAYEQYF. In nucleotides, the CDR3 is TGTGCCAGCAGCGCAAGGGGGTCCGGCAGGGCTTACGAGCAGTACTTC.

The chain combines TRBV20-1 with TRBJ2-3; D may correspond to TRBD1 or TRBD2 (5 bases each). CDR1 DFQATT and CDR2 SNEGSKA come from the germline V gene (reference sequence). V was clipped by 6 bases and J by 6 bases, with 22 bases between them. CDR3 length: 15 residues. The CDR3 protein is CSARPGLKATDTQYF. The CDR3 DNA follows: TGCAGTGCCAGGCCGGGGCTGAAGGCCACGGATACGCAGTATTTT.

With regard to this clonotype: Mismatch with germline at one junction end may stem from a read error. The CDR3 DNA follows: TGTGCCGGCAGCTTATCCGTCGGCTACGATCAGTACTTC. Amino acids: CAGSLSVGYDQYF. The chain carries TRBV7-8 and TRBJ2-7; D is unclear. The CDR3 runs 13 residues. CDR1 and CDR2 from the germline V gene are SGHVS and FQNEAQ.

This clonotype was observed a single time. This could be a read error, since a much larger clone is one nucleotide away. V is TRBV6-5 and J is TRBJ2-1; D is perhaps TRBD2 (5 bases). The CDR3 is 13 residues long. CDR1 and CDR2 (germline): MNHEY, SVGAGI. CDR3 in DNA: TGTGTCAGCATCCCTGGAGAGGGCGGTGAGCAGTTCTTC. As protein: CVSIPGEGGEQFF.

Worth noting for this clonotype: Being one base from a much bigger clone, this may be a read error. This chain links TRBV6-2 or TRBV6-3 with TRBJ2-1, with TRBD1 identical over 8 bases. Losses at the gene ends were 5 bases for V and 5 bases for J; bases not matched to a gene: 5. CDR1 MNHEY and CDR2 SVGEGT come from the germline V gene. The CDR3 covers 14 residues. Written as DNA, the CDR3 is TGTGCCAGCAGTCGACAGGGGACAAACAATGAGCAGTTCTTC. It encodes CASSRQGTNNEQFF.

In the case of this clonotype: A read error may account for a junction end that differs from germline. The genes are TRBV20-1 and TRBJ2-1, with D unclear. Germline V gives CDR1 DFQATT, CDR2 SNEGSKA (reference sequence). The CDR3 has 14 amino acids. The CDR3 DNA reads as TGCAGTGCCAAGACTGTCAGCTTCTATAATGAGCAGTTATTC. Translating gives CSAKTVSFYNEQLF.

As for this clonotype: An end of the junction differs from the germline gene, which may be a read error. DNA for the CDR3: TGTGCCAACAGTTCGGGTATTGGCTACACCTTC. Its protein product is CANSSGIGYTF. V is TRBV12-3 or TRBV12-4 and J is TRBJ1-2; no reliable D call. This CDR3 region has 11 residues.

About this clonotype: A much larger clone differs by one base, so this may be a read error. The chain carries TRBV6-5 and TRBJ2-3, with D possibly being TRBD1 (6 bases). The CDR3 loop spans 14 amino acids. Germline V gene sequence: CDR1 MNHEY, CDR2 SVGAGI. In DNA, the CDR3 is TGTGCCAGCAAGAACAGGGAAAGGACAGATAGGCAGTATTTT. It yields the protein CASKNRERTDRQYF.

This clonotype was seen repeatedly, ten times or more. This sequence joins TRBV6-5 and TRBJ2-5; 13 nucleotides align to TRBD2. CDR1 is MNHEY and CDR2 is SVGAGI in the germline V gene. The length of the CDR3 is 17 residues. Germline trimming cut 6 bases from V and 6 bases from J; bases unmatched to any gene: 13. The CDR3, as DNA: TGTGCCAGCAGCGGACTAGCGGGGGCGATAAAGGCAAAGACCCAGTACTTC. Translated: CASSGLAGAIKAKTQYF.

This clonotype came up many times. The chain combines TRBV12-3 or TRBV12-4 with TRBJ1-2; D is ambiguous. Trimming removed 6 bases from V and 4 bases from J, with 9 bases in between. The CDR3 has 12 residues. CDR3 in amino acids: CASSWRAYGYTF. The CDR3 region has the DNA TGTGCCAGCAGCTGGAGGGCCTATGGCTACACCTTC.

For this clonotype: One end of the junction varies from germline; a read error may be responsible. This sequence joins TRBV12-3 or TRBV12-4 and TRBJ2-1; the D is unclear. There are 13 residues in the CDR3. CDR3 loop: CACRSPSYNEEFF. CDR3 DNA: TGTGCCTGCAGATCCCCCTCCTACAATGAGGAGTTCTTC.

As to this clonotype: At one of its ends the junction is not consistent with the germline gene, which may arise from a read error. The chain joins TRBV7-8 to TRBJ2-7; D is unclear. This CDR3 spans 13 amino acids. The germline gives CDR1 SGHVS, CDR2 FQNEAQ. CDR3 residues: CVSSLSVGYEQYF. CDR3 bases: TGTGTCAGCAGCTTATCCGTTGGCTACGAGCAGTACTTC.

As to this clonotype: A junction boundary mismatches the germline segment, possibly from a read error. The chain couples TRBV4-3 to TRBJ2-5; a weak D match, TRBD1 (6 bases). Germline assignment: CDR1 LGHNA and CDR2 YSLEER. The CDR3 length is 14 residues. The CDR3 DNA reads TGTGTCAGCAGCCAAGTCTCGGGACATGAGACCCAGTACTTC. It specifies CVSSQVSGHETQYF.

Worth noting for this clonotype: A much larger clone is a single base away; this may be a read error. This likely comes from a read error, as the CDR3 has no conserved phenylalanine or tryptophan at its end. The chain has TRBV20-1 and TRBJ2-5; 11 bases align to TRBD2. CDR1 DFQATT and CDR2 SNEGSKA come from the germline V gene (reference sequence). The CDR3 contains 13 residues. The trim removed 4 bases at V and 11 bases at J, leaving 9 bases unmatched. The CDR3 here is CSATRDSGREQYY. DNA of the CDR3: TGCAGTGCTACCCGGGATAGCGGGAGGGAGCAGTACTAC.

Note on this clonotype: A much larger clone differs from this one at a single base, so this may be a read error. The CDR3 loop is CASNRDREGAEAFF. CDR3 DNA: TGCGCCAGCAATAGGGACAGGGAGGGAGCTGAAGCTTTCTTT. The chain links TRBV10-2 to TRBJ1-1, with 9 bases identical to TRBD1. Germline loops: CDR1 WSHSY, CDR2 SAAADI. Trimming took 7 bases from V and 6 from J; bases not matched to a gene: 9. CDR3 length: 14 amino acids.

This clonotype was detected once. The CDR3 DNA sequence: TGTGCCAGCAGCTTGGGATTATTGGACATTCAGTACTTC. The encoded protein is CASSLGLLDIQYF. The chain recombines TRBV5-6 with TRBJ2-4; no clear D gene. Germline CDR1 SGHDT, CDR2 YYEEEE. CDR3 length equals 13 residues. Trimming pared 0 bases from V and 8 bases from J, leaving 9 bases between.

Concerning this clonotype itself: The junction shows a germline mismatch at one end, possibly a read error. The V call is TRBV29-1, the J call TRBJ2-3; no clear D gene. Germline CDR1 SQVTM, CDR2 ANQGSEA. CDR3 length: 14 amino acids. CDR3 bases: TGCAGCGTTCTCCCCCAGGTCGGTGTAGATATGCAGTATTTT. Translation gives CSVLPQVGVDMQYF.

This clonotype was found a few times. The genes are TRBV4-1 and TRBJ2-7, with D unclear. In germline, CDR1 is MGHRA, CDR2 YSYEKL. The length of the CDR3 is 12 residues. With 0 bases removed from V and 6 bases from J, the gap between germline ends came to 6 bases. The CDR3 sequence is CASSQEIAEQYF. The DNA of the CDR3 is TGCGCCAGCAGCCAAGAAATTGCCGAGCAGTACTTC.

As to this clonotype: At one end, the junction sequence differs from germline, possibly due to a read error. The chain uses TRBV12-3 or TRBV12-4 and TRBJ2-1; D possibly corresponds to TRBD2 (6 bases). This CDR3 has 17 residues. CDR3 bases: TGTGCCAGCACCCTTAGGAGGGGAACAAGGGATGACAATGAGCTGTTCTTC. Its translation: CASTLRRGTRDDNELFF.

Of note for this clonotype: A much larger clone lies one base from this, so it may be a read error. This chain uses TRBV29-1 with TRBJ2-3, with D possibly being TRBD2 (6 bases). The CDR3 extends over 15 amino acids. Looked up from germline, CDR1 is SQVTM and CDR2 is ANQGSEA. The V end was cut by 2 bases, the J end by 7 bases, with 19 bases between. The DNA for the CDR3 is TGCAGCGTTGAAAGACGGGAGAGGGGCGCATATACGCAGTATTTT. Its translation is CSVERRERGAYTQYF.

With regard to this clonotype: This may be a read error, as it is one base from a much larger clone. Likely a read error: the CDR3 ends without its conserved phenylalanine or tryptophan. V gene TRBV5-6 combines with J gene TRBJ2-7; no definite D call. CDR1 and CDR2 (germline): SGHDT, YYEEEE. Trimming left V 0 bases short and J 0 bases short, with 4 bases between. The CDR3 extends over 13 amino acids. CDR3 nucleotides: TGTGCCAGCAGCTTGGGGTTCTCCTACGAGCAGTACTTA. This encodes CASSLGFSYEQYL.

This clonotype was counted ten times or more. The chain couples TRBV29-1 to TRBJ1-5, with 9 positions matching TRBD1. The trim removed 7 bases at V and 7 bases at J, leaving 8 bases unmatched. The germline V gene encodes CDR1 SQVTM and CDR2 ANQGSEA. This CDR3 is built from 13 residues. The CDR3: CSAGQGSGQPQHF. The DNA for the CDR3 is TGCAGCGCCGGACAGGGGAGCGGCCAGCCCCAGCATTTT. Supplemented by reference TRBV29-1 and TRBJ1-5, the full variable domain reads SAVISQKPSRDICQRGTSLTIQCQVDSQVTMMFWYRQQPGQSLTLIATANQGSEATYESGFVIDKFPISRPNLTFSTLTVSNMSPEDSSIYLCSAGQGSGQPQHFGDGTRLSIL.

The chain's CDR3 is CASSKQGNEQFF. Here the CDR3 DNA reads TGTGCCAGCAGCAAACAGGGTAATGAGCAGTTCTTC. The chain couples TRBV7-8 to TRBJ2-1; the D gene is possibly TRBD1 (6 bases). This CDR3 comprises 12 residues. Trimming pared 5 bases from V and 7 bases from J, leaving 9 bases between. Looked up from germline, CDR1 is SGHVS and CDR2 is FQNEAQ.